The 7 T cell receptor beta chains below were found in one sample sequenced in a study of T cell changes during pregnancy in multiple sclerosis. Libraries were prepared by immunoSEQ multiplex PCR; TCRdb keeps only in-frame clonotypes and omits some of them. The data hold roughly 41,000 clones, with about 94% observed a single time. Sequencing was performed on peripheral blood, taken in the third trimester of pregnancy. All receptors come from a female donor with multiple sclerosis, enrolled in a pregnancy study.

This chain joins TRBV9 and TRBJ2-7, with 9 positions matching TRBD1. Trimming at V came to 0 bases and at J to 3 bases, leaving 10 bases not matched to a gene. The CDR3 extends over 17 amino acids. The germline V gene has CDR1 SGDLS and CDR2 YYNGEE. Written as DNA, the CDR3 is TGTGCCAGCAGCGTAGGGATAGGCGGGGACAGGGTCTACGAGCAGTACTTC. Translation gives CASSVGIGGDRVYEQYF.

The chain combines TRBV7-8 with TRBJ1-5; D is unclear. The V gene lost 5 bases and the J gene lost 2 bases, with 13 bases spanning the gap. This CDR3 is built from 15 residues. Germline assignment: CDR1 SGHVS and CDR2 FQNEAQ. The CDR3: CASSAVPEGNQPQHF. The CDR3 DNA is TGTGCCAGCAGCGCGGTCCCAGAGGGCAATCAGCCCCAGCATTTT.

The chain links TRBV11-3 to TRBJ2-7; no definite D call. CDR1 and CDR2 from the germline V gene are SGHNT and YENEEA. V gave up 3 bases and J gave up 1 base, with 10 bases separating them. This CDR3 region has 14 residues. The CDR3 DNA follows: TGTGCCAGCAGCTTTGACACGGCATCCTACGAGCAGTACTTC. Protein: CASSFDTASYEQYF.

V gene TRBV18 combines with J gene TRBJ2-6; 9 bases fit TRBD1. CDR1 KGHSH and CDR2 LQKENI come from the germline V gene. This CDR3 comprises 17 residues. The ends lost 4 bases at V and 0 bases at J; junction bases unmatched: 4. This chain's CDR3 is CASSRGQGSSGANVLTF. The CDR3 bases are TGTGCCAGCTCACGCGGACAGGGGAGCTCTGGGGCCAACGTCCTGACTTTC.

The V and J genes are TRBV19 and TRBJ1-2; 10 nucleotides agree with TRBD1. Looked up from germline, CDR1 is LNHDA and CDR2 is SQIVND (reference sequence). V lost 5 bases to trimming and J lost 2 bases; unmatched junction nucleotides: 5. There are 15 residues in the CDR3. CDR3 amino acids: CASSYRQGANYGYTF. The CDR3 nucleotides are TGTGCCAGTAGTTACCGACAGGGGGCAAACTATGGCTACACCTTC.

The genes are TRBV5-1 and TRBJ2-7, with 10 nucleotides matching TRBD2. Germline V gene lookup returns CDR1 SGHRS and CDR2 YFSETQ. V lost 0 bases and J lost 0; bases outside the gene matches: 3. The CDR3 is 16 amino acids. The CDR3 here is CASSLALAGSSYEQYF. CDR3 nucleotides: TGCGCCAGCAGCTTGGCACTAGCGGGAAGCTCCTACGAGCAGTACTTC.

The V gene is TRBV11-3, the J gene TRBJ1-2; a possible D gene is TRBD1 (5 bases). From germline, CDR1 is SGHNT and CDR2 YENEEA. Trimming shortened V by 4 bases and J by 2 bases, and 8 bases separated the two germline ends. The length of the CDR3 is 13 residues. CDR3 loop: CASSSGGNYGYTF. Written as DNA, the CDR3 is TGTGCCAGCAGCTCGGGGGGGAACTATGGCTACACCTTC. Supplemented by reference TRBV11-3 and TRBJ1-2, the full variable domain reads EAGVVQSPRYKIIEKKQPVAFWCNPISGHNTLYWYLQNLGQGPELLIRYENEEAVDDSQLPKDRFSAERLKGVDSTLKIQPAELGDSAVYLCASSSGGNYGYTFGSGTRLTVV.